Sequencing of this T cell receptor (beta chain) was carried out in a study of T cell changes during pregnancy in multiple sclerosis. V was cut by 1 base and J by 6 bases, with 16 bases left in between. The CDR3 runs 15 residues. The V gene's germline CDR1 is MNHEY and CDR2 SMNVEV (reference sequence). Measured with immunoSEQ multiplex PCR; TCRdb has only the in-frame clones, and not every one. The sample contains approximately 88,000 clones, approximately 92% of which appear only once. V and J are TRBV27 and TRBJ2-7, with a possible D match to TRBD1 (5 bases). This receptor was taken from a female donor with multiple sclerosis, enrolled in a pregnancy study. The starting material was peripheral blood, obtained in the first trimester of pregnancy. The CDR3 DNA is TGTGCCAGCAGTTTATTCAGTGGGGCTCTTCGCGAGCAGTACTTC. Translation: CASSLFSGALREQYF.